The 18 T cell receptor beta chains presented below share a single source sample, sequenced in a study of blood T cell repertoires in COVID-19. Only in-frame clones appear in the TCRdb table, and some are missing; sequencing was by immunoSEQ multiplex PCR. The table records under 200,000 clones, about 85% of them present only once. Sequencing was performed on peripheral blood. Receptors were obtained from a woman older than 75 with acute or convalescent COVID-19.

CDR3 nucleotide sequence: TGTGCCAGCAGCTTGAGCGGGGGCGGATACAATGAGCAGTTCTTC. This codes for CASSLSGGGYNEQFF. The gene calls are TRBV7-2 and TRBJ2-1; TRBD2 matches 8 bases. V lost 3 bases to trimming and J lost 4 bases; unmatched junction nucleotides: 5. Germline V gene data show CDR1 as SGHTA and CDR2 as FQGNSA. The CDR3 totals 15 residues.

The chain employs TRBV2 and TRBJ2-7; 10 nucleotides align to TRBD1. CDR3 size: 13 residues. Germline V CDR1 and CDR2: SNHLY, FYNNEI. V lost 8 bases and J lost 7; bases outside the gene matches: 8. CDR3 protein: CASGDRGLREQYF. DNA for the CDR3: TGTGCCAGCGGGGACAGGGGTTTGCGTGAGCAGTACTTC.

This chain connects TRBV6-5 to TRBJ1-3, with D tentatively TRBD1 (5 bases). Trimming removed 2 bases from V and 4 bases from J, with 15 bases in between. The CDR3 has 16 residues. From germline, CDR1 is MNHEY and CDR2 SVGAGI. The CDR3: CASSYAPPGNGNTIYF. The CDR3 bases are TGTGCCAGCAGTTACGCACCACCAGGGAACGGAAACACCATATATTTT.

This chain uses TRBV5-1 with TRBJ2-2; 9 bases line up with TRBD2. The trim removed 0 bases at V and 0 bases at J, leaving 6 bases unmatched. Germline assignment: CDR1 SGHRS and CDR2 YFSETQ. This CDR3 has 18 amino acids. The CDR3: CASSLGGLAGPNTGELFF. CDR3 bases: TGCGCCAGCAGCTTGGGAGGGCTAGCGGGACCGAACACCGGGGAGCTGTTTTTT.

This chain joins TRBV5-5 and TRBJ1-5; 10 nucleotides line up with TRBD1. There are 18 residues in the CDR3. V gave up 4 bases and J gave up 4 bases; unmatched junction bases: 14. Germline V gives CDR1 SGHKS, CDR2 YYEKEE (reference sequence). CDR3: CASSPGTGEERRNQPQHF. CDR3 in DNA: TGTGCCAGCAGCCCCGGGACAGGGGAAGAACGGCGGAATCAGCCCCAGCATTTT.

The chain uses TRBV9 and TRBJ1-1; D unresolved. This CDR3 is built from 13 residues. Trimming cost V 3 bases and J 0 bases, with 6 bases left between them. The germline CDR1 and CDR2 sequences are SGDLS and YYNGEE. CDR3 DNA sequence: TGTGCCAGCAGCGGGCAGGTGAACACTGAAGCTTTCTTT. Translation gives CASSGQVNTEAFF.

The count of this clone is one. The CDR3 DNA is TGTGCCAGCTCACCAAGGACAGGGGTATACAATGAGCAGTTCTTC. Residues: CASSPRTGVYNEQFF. This sequence joins TRBV18 and TRBJ2-1; 9 bases agree with TRBD1. CDR1 is KGHSH, CDR2 LQKENI, per germline. Trimming removed 2 bases from V and 4 bases from J; junction bases left unmatched: 3. The CDR3 contains 15 residues.

V gene TRBV14 combines with J gene TRBJ2-3; 7 bases match TRBD2. This CDR3 spans 15 amino acids. CDR1 is SGHDN, CDR2 FVKESK, per germline. The V gene end was trimmed by 4 bases and the J gene end by 5 bases; junction bases not matched to a gene: 9. CDR3 residues: CASSPALAVRDTQYF. CDR3 sequence (DNA): TGTGCCAGCAGCCCGGCGCTAGCGGTAAGAGATACGCAGTATTTT.

This clone showed up just once. The chain uses TRBV6-6 and TRBJ1-5; possibly TRBD1 for D (5 bases). Trimming removed 1 base from V and 3 bases from J, with 13 bases in between. CDR3 size: 16 residues. Germline V CDR1 and CDR2: MNHNY, SVGAGI (reference sequence). CDR3 loop: CASSYFGQGHNQPQHF. The CDR3 DNA follows: TGTGCCAGCAGTTACTTCGGGCAGGGCCACAATCAGCCCCAGCATTTT.

The chain couples TRBV30 to TRBJ2-5; D remains ambiguous. V was trimmed by 4 bases and J by 2 bases, leaving 8 bases between them. This CDR3 is 12 amino acids long. Germline V gives CDR1 GTSNPN, CDR2 SVGIG (reference sequence). CDR3 protein: CAWTAGQETQYF. DNA of the CDR3: TGTGCCTGGACTGCCGGGCAAGAGACCCAGTACTTC.

The chain carries TRBV20-1 and TRBJ2-7; 9 bases line up with TRBD2. The CDR3 is 15 residues long. Germline trimming cut 7 bases from V and 5 bases from J; bases unmatched to any gene: 15. Germline V gives CDR1 DFQATT, CDR2 SNEGSKA (reference sequence). The CDR3 DNA sequence: TGCAGTGTTAGTCCTAGGGCGGGAGGGCCCCACGAGCAGTACTTC. Encoded protein: CSVSPRAGGPHEQYF.

The chain links TRBV9 to TRBJ2-1; 12 bases fit TRBD2. In germline, CDR1 is SGDLS, CDR2 YYNGEE. V dropped 4 bases and J dropped 2; count of bases not matched to a gene: 4. The CDR3 is 16 amino acids. CDR3 amino acids: CASSPGLAGTYNEQFF. The CDR3 nucleotides read TGTGCCAGCAGCCCAGGACTAGCGGGGACCTACAATGAGCAGTTCTTC.

The chain couples TRBV3-1 (or the pseudogene TRBV3-2) to TRBJ1-6; the D gene is possibly TRBD1 (6 bases). CDR3 size: 16 residues. Between the trimmed V and J ends, which lost 2 bases and 4 bases, there was a span of 12 bases. In germline, CDR1 is LGHDT, CDR2 YNNKEL (reference sequence). CDR3 bases: TGTGCCAGCAGCCAAACGGGACAACTTTATAATTCACCCCTCCACTTT. Its protein product is CASSQTGQLYNSPLHF.

The gene calls are TRBV24-1 and TRBJ2-1, with 12 bases aligning to TRBD2. This CDR3 comprises 15 residues. The V and J ends lost 6 bases and 8 bases, in that order; junction bases with no gene match: 7. The germline gives CDR1 KGHDR, CDR2 SFDVKD. CDR3 coding DNA: TGTGCCACCAGTCCGACTAGCGGGAGTCTCGATGAGCAGTTCTTC. Translation gives CATSPTSGSLDEQFF.

The chain employs TRBV2 and TRBJ1-2; perhaps TRBD1 as D (6 bases). Germline V lookup: CDR1 SNHLY, CDR2 FYNNEI. CDR3 size: 15 residues. Between the trimmed V and J ends, which lost 4 bases and 4 bases, there was a span of 16 bases. This CDR3 reads CASSATGSAGYGYTF. The CDR3 DNA reads TGTGCCAGCAGTGCTACAGGGTCCGCTGGCTATGGCTACACCTTC. Looking up the rest from reference TRBV2 and TRBJ1-2 gives the full variable domain: EPEVTQTPSHQVTQMGQEVILRCVPISNHLYFYWYRQILGQKVEFLVSFYNNEISEKSEIFDDQFSVERPDGSNFTLKIRSTKLEDSAMYFCASSATGSAGYGYTFGSGTRLTVV.

This clone showed up just once. CDR3 bases: TGTGCCTGGAGTGGGAGGCCCCAAGAGACCCAGTACTTC. Translation: CAWSGRPQETQYF. This chain uses TRBV30 with TRBJ2-5; D possibly corresponds to TRBD2 (5 bases). This CDR3 is 13 amino acids long. Per germline, CDR1 GTSNPN and CDR2 SVGIG (reference sequence). V lost 1 base and J lost 1, with 7 bases in between.

In DNA form, the CDR3 reads TGTGCCAGCAGTGACAGGCGATCTAATGAAAAACTGTTTTTT. Its protein product is CASSDRRSNEKLFF. The chain combines TRBV2 with TRBJ1-4; D remains unclear. Germline-derived CDR1 and CDR2 are SNHLY and FYNNEI. The CDR3 runs to 14 residues. V lost 3 bases and J lost 3, with 8 bases in between.

This clone was counted a few times. V usage is TRBV5-6 and J usage is TRBJ1-3; D not resolved. From germline, CDR1 is SGHDT and CDR2 YYEEEE. The CDR3 extends over 14 amino acids. Trimming took off 0 bases at V and 2 bases at J, with 6 bases between the two ends. Written as DNA, the CDR3 is TGTGCCAGCAGCTTGGAGGCGGCTGGAAACACCATATATTTT. Its translation: CASSLEAAGNTIYF.